The 23 T cell receptor beta chains below all came from one sample that was sequenced in a study of T cell responses to AZD1222 COVID-19 vaccine. Repertoires were generated with immunoSEQ multiplex PCR, while TCRdb's copy carries only in-frame clones and drops some. The sample gives roughly 89,000 clones, 70% to 90% of which show up once; approximately 4.5% is in the top ten. This material consisted of peripheral blood, taken on day 0 of MenACWY control vaccination. The receptors stem from an adult in good health.

This clone was detected only once. V gene TRBV6-5 combines with J gene TRBJ2-1; 11 bases fit TRBD2. The CDR3 is 14 residues long. Per germline, CDR1 MNHEY and CDR2 SVGAGI. Trimming removed 7 bases from V and 4 bases from J; junction bases left unmatched: 3. CDR3 nucleotides: TGTGCCAGCAAACTAGCGGGGGTTTACAATGAGCAGTTCTTC. This translates into CASKLAGVYNEQFF.

This clone was observed once. The chain couples TRBV6-5 to TRBJ1-1; D is uncertain. Germline V gives CDR1 MNHEY, CDR2 SVGAGI. This CDR3 spans 13 amino acids. V gave up 0 bases and J gave up 5 bases, with 7 bases separating them. CDR3 region: CASSYSSLTEAFF. CDR3 bases: TGTGCCAGCAGTTACTCGAGTCTAACTGAAGCTTTCTTT.

The chain links TRBV28 to TRBJ2-4, with a weak D call TRBD2 (6 bases). This CDR3 contains 13 residues. Looked up from germline, CDR1 is MDHEN and CDR2 is SYDVKM. V was shortened by 10 bases and J by 8 bases, with 18 bases between the two germline ends. CDR3 sequence (DNA): TGTGCCACCTGGAGGGCGTCCGATCACATTCAGTACTTC. This gives the protein CATWRASDHIQYF.

The chain has TRBV5-6 and TRBJ2-1, with 11 bases identical to TRBD2. CDR3 length: 15 residues. CDR1 and CDR2 (germline): SGHDT, YYEEEE. With 1 base clipped from V and 10 bases from J, the junction kept 7 bases outside the gene matches. For the CDR3, the DNA is TGTGCCAGCAGCTTGTACGGGACTAGCGGAAAAGAGCAGTTCTTC. It codes for CASSLYGTSGKEQFF.

The genes are TRBV28 and TRBJ2-7; D tentatively reads TRBD1 or TRBD2 (6 bases each). The length of the CDR3 is 14 residues. Trimming took 5 bases from V and 3 from J, leaving 14 bases between them. The germline gives CDR1 MDHEN, CDR2 SYDVKM. As DNA, the CDR3 is TGTGCCAGCAGTCGAGGGGGACTGATCTACGAGCAGTACTTC. The encoded protein is CASSRGGLIYEQYF.

Here the CDR3 DNA reads TGTGCCATCAGTGTGTGGACGAACACTGAAGCTTTCTTT. It specifies CAISVWTNTEAFF. The chain has TRBV10-3 and TRBJ1-1; D gene unclear. Germline-derived CDR1 and CDR2 are ENHRY and SYGVKD. V was cut by 4 bases and J by 1 base, with 7 bases left in between. There are 13 residues in the CDR3.

The V and J genes are TRBV28 and TRBJ1-3; TRBD1 matches 7 bases. Germline V gene data show CDR1 as MDHEN and CDR2 as SYDVKM. The J segment lost 2 bases and the V segment lost 7 bases, leaving 11 bases of the junction unmatched. The CDR3 contains 16 residues. This chain's CDR3 is CASTLQTGLAGNTIYF. The CDR3 DNA is TGTGCCAGCACCCTACAGACAGGGCTAGCTGGAAACACCATATATTTT.

The chain is built from TRBV7-2 and TRBJ1-3; no reliable D call. This CDR3 comprises 14 residues. Germline-derived CDR1 and CDR2 are SGHTA and FQGNSA. The V and J ends lost 5 bases and 0 bases respectively, with 8 bases between them. In nucleotides, the CDR3 is TGTGCCAGCAGCCTACACAGCTCTGGAAACACCATATATTTT. Protein sequence: CASSLHSSGNTIYF. The full variable domain, completed using reference TRBV7-2 and TRBJ1-3, is GAGVSQSPSNKVTEKGKDVELRCDPISGHTALYWYRQSLGQGLEFLIYFQGNSAPDKSGLPSDRFSAERTGGSVSTLTIQRTQQEDSAVYLCASSLHSSGNTIYFGEGSWLTVV.

The chain employs TRBV3-1 (or the pseudogene TRBV3-2) and TRBJ2-7; D gene uncertain. The ends were cut back, 1 base at V and 3 bases at J, with 10 bases in the middle. Germline CDR1 LGHDT, CDR2 YNNKEL (reference sequence). The CDR3 is 14 amino acids. CDR3: CASSQAGRFYEQYF. In DNA, the CDR3 is TGTGCCAGCAGCCAAGCGGGCAGGTTCTACGAGCAGTACTTC.

This chain links TRBV4-1 with TRBJ1-1; the D is unclear. This CDR3 spans 15 amino acids. V was clipped by 6 bases and J by 2 bases, with 16 bases between them. CDR1 and CDR2 (germline): MGHRA, YSYEKL. Written as DNA, the CDR3 is TGCGCCAGCAGGGCTGAAGGACGGGAAAACACTGAAGCTTTCTTT. Its protein product is CASRAEGRENTEAFF.

The chain employs TRBV4-1 and TRBJ1-1; the D is unclear. The CDR3 is 16 amino acids. Trimming removed 0 bases from V and 3 bases from J, with 14 bases in between. Germline V gene lookup returns CDR1 MGHRA and CDR2 YSYEKL. DNA for the CDR3: TGCGCCAGCAGCCAAGAAGGCAAGGGTGCCGACACTGAAGCTTTCTTT. Translating gives CASSQEGKGADTEAFF.

V and J are TRBV7-2 and TRBJ1-1; unclear D gene. Germline CDR1 reads SGHTA; CDR2 reads FQGNSA. The CDR3 is 12 residues long. The V end lost 1 base, the J end lost 7 bases, and 7 bases lay between the germline ends. The CDR3 DNA reads TGTGCCAGCAGCTTAGACAGCCTTGAAGCTTTCTTT. Its protein product is CASSLDSLEAFF.

Of note for this clone: The junction does not match germline at one end; this may be a read error. This chain joins TRBV7-9 and TRBJ2-2, with TRBD2 identical over 7 bases. The length of the CDR3 is 14 residues. Germline V CDR1 and CDR2: SEHNR, FQNEAQ (reference sequence). CDR3 bases: TGTGCCAGCAGCCTAGCGGAGAGCACCGGGGAGCTGTTTTTT. This gives the protein CASSLAESTGELFF.

The V call is TRBV4-3, the J call TRBJ2-7; the match to TRBD1 covers 11 bases. The CDR3 loop spans 16 amino acids. The V and J ends lost 2 bases and 3 bases, in that order; junction bases with no gene match: 6. Germline loops: CDR1 LGHNA, CDR2 YSLEER. CDR3 amino acids: CASSQSRTGGFYEQYF. CDR3 coding DNA: TGCGCCAGCAGCCAATCCCGGACAGGGGGCTTCTACGAGCAGTACTTC.

The V call is TRBV19, the J call TRBJ2-7, with 8 positions matching TRBD2. The CDR3 loop spans 13 amino acids. Germline V gives CDR1 LNHDA, CDR2 SQIVND (reference sequence). The V and J ends lost 2 bases and 3 bases, in that order; junction bases with no gene match: 0. The chain's CDR3 is CASSIREGYEQYF. The DNA of the CDR3 is TGTGCCAGTAGTATACGGGAGGGCTACGAGCAGTACTTC.

The chain has TRBV27 and TRBJ1-1, with 11 bases matching TRBD1. This CDR3 is 16 amino acids long. CDR1 is MNHEY, CDR2 SMNVEV, per germline (reference sequence). The ends lost 6 bases at V and 6 bases at J; junction bases unmatched: 12. The CDR3 sequence is CASSPPGTGGRSEAFF. The CDR3 DNA is TGTGCCAGCAGCCCCCCCGGGACAGGGGGTAGATCTGAAGCTTTCTTT.

The rearrangement joins TRBV7-9 to TRBJ2-7; D possibly uses TRBD1 or TRBD2 (5 bases each). The CDR3 covers 14 residues. CDR1 is SEHNR, CDR2 FQNEAQ, per germline (reference sequence). Trimming shortened V by 6 bases and J by 5 bases, and 17 bases separated the two germline ends. CDR3 sequence reads: CASRGSGTTNEQYF. CDR3 in DNA: TGTGCCAGCAGGGGATCCGGGACGACCAACGAGCAGTACTTC.

V gene TRBV24-1 combines with J gene TRBJ2-7; 9 bases are shared with TRBD1. This CDR3 comprises 16 residues. Per germline, CDR1 KGHDR and CDR2 SFDVKD. V was pared by 3 bases and J by 3 bases, with 8 bases of the junction left unmatched. Here the CDR3 DNA reads TGTGCCACCAGTGATGGTCCGGGACAGGGAGTCTACGAGCAGTACTTC. Translation: CATSDGPGQGVYEQYF.

The chain couples TRBV6-1 to TRBJ1-3, with 7 nucleotides matching TRBD1. The V gene end was trimmed by 3 bases and the J gene end by 4 bases; junction bases not matched to a gene: 0. This CDR3 has 13 residues. The germline CDR1 and CDR2 sequences are MNHNS and SASEGT. In nucleotides, the CDR3 is TGTGCCAGCAGTGAGGACAGGGGAAACACCATATATTTT. Protein: CASSEDRGNTIYF.

This clone has only a few counts. CDR3 DNA sequence: TGTGCCAGCAGCCTTGGTAGCGGGAGGGCCAAGTGGGAGCAGTACTTC. Its protein product is CASSLGSGRAKWEQYF. The chain recombines TRBV27 with TRBJ2-7, with TRBD2 matching over 11 bases. The CDR3 totals 16 residues. Germline CDR1 is MNHEY and CDR2 is SMNVEV (reference sequence). V trimming: 6 bases; J trimming: 7 bases; junction bases outside the gene matches: 14.

The genes are TRBV30 and TRBJ2-1; D possibly matches TRBD1 or TRBD2 (5 bases each). V dropped 1 base and J dropped 5 bases, with 6 bases sitting between them. Germline loops: CDR1 GTSNPN, CDR2 SVGIG (reference sequence). The CDR3 covers 12 residues. CDR3 in DNA: TGTGCCTGGAGTGGGGGGAACAATGAGCAGTTCTTC. This codes for CAWSGGNNEQFF.

The CDR3 loop reads CASSSWGKSYEQYF. The CDR3 nucleotides are TGTGCCAGCAGCTCTTGGGGCAAATCCTACGAGCAGTACTTC. The gene calls are TRBV11-2 and TRBJ2-7; tentatively, D is TRBD1 (5 bases). CDR1 and CDR2 from the germline V gene are SGHAT and FQNNGV. V was cut by 4 bases and J by 1 base, with 11 bases left in between. This CDR3 is 14 amino acids long.

This clone was picked up one time. V gene TRBV24-1 combines with J gene TRBJ2-5; possible D gene TRBD1, 5 bases. V shed 0 bases and J shed 9 bases, with 13 bases lying between them. Germline V gene lookup returns CDR1 KGHDR and CDR2 SFDVKD. The CDR3 extends over 14 amino acids. The CDR3 region has the DNA TGTGCCACCAGTGATTTGGCCTCCCAAGGGGCCCAGTACTTC. The encoded protein is CATSDLASQGAQYF.